The sequence of this TCR beta chain was determined in a study of shared clonotypes between healthy human individuals. Study observations and caveats: Estimated richness was generally greater in naive than memory subsets. An expected dependence of interdonor clonotype sharing on sequencing depth was noted. Despite large depth, sorted-subset datasets appeared incompletely sequenced.

Germline V CDR1 and CDR2: SGDLS, YYNGEE. The CDR3 totals 16 residues. The V end was cut by 0 bases, the J end by 6 bases, with 18 bases between. In regard to this clone: The antigen remains unidentified.

Produced via immunoSEQ multiplex PCR; TCRdb's table is partial and in-frame only. The sample has about 1 million clones; about 80% are singletons. All participating donors were Caucasian adults from Nashville, Tennessee. The TCR comes from a man between 18 and 29 years old in good health. Some clones in this sample may be carry-over from other donors' samples. The V call is TRBV9, the J call TRBJ1-2; no firm D call. The sample taken for sequencing was memory CD4+ T cells from PBMCs. Regarding subset: CD45RA-negative fraction. The CDR3 nucleotides are TGTGCCAGCAGCGTAGATTGGACTGGCCTGAGGAATGGCTACACCTTC. Its translation is CASSVDWTGLRNGYTF.